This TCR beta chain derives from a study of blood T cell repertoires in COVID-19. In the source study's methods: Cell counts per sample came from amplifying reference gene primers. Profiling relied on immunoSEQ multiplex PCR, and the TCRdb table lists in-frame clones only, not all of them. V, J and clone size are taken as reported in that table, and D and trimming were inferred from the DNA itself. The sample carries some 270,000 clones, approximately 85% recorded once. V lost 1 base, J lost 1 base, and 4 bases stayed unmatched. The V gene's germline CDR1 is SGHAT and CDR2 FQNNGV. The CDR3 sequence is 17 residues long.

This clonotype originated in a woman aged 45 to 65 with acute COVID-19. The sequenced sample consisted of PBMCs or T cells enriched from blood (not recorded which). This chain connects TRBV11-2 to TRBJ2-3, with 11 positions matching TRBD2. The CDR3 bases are TGTGCCAGCAGCTTAGGAGCACTAGCGGGGGGCACAGATACGCAGTATTTT. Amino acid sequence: CASSLGALAGGTDTQYF.